Following are 12 T cell receptor beta chains from one sample sequenced in a study of control samples from healthy donors and cancer patients. Profiled with immunoSEQ multiplex PCR; TCRdb holds only in-frame clones, not every one. The repertoire consists of about 180,000 clones, with around 94% occurring once and the leading ten covering roughly 1.5%. The sample was blood. The receptors stem from a man aged 25 to 45 in good health.

The chain is built from TRBV28 and TRBJ2-4; 8 bases fit TRBD2. Trimming removed 3 bases from V and 7 bases from J; junction bases left unmatched: 2. This CDR3 comprises 13 residues. Germline lookup yields CDR1 MDHEN and CDR2 SYDVKM. The CDR3 DNA sequence: TGTGCCAGCAGTTTGGGACTAGTTAACATTCAGTACTTC. Residues: CASSLGLVNIQYF. Together with reference TRBV28 and TRBJ2-4, the CDR3 gives the full variable domain: DVKVTQSSRYLVKRTGEKVFLECVQDMDHENMFWYRQDPGLGLRLIYFSYDVKMKEKGDIPEGYSVSREKKERFSLILESASTNQTSMYLCASSLGLVNIQYFGAGTRLSVL.

This chain connects TRBV9 to TRBJ2-7; 7 bases align to TRBD2. This CDR3 has 17 amino acids. Unmatched junction bases numbered 19, after V lost 4 bases and J lost 6 bases. CDR1 is SGDLS and CDR2 is YYNGEE in the germline V gene. The CDR3 DNA is TGTGCCAGCAGCCCCCCCCCGGCGGGAGTGGGGGTCGTCGAGCAGTACTTC. It specifies CASSPPPAGVGVVEQYF.

The rearrangement joins TRBV6-5 to TRBJ1-5; maybe TRBD1 (6 bases). This CDR3 region has 14 residues. The V gene lost 3 bases and the J gene lost 6 bases, with 12 bases spanning the gap. Germline V gene lookup returns CDR1 MNHEY and CDR2 SVGAGI. CDR3 sequence reads: CASSYRGGGQPQHF. The CDR3, as DNA: TGTGCCAGCAGTTATAGGGGGGGTGGTCAGCCCCAGCATTTT.

This chain connects TRBV18 to TRBJ2-2, with 9 bases aligning to TRBD2. Germline trimming cut 3 bases from V and 6 bases from J; bases unmatched to any gene: 8. In germline, CDR1 is KGHSH, CDR2 LQKENI. There are 16 residues in the CDR3. The CDR3 protein is CASSPVAGVLPGELFF. In DNA, the CDR3 is TGTGCCAGCTCACCCGTAGCGGGAGTACTCCCCGGGGAGCTGTTTTTT.

In this sample, this clone turned up once. The chain uses TRBV4-1 and TRBJ2-7; the D gene is possibly TRBD2 (6 bases). The V end was cut by 1 base, the J end by 0 bases, with 16 bases between. This CDR3 spans 17 amino acids. In germline, CDR1 is MGHRA, CDR2 YSYEKL. CDR3 amino acids: CASSQGSTRRDSYEQYF. CDR3 nucleotides: TGCGCCAGCAGCCAAGGTTCGACTAGAAGGGACTCCTACGAGCAGTACTTC.

V is TRBV5-1 and J is TRBJ2-5, with 8 bases lining up with TRBD1. The germline V gene has CDR1 SGHRS and CDR2 YFSETQ. This CDR3 region has 18 residues. The junction had 14 bases not matched to a gene; V was cut back by 0 bases and J by 4 bases. CDR3 DNA sequence: TGCGCCAGCAGCTTGGAGTCAGGGGGCGCCAAAAAGGGAGAGACCCAGTACTTC. This encodes CASSLESGGAKKGETQYF.

The CDR3 protein is CASSPTTGGQPQHF. In nucleotides, the CDR3 is TGTGCCAGCTCACCAACGACAGGGGGCCAGCCCCAGCATTTT. The genes are TRBV18 and TRBJ1-5; 10 bases agree with TRBD1. The J segment lost 7 bases and the V segment lost 2 bases, leaving 2 bases of the junction unmatched. The germline gives CDR1 KGHSH, CDR2 LQKENI. This CDR3 has 14 amino acids. Filled out from reference TRBV18 and TRBJ1-5, the complete variable domain reads NAGVMQNPRHLVRRRGQEARLRCSPMKGHSHVYWYRQLPEEGLKFMVYLQKENIIDESGMPKERFSAEFPKEGPSILRIQQVVRGDSAAYFCASSPTTGGQPQHFGDGTRLSIL.

This chain uses TRBV15 with TRBJ2-5; D may be TRBD1 or TRBD2 (5 bases each). The CDR3 spans 15 residues. In germline, CDR1 is LNHNV, CDR2 YYDKDF (reference sequence). Between the trimmed V and J ends, which lost 1 base and 1 base, there was a span of 10 bases. DNA for the CDR3: TGTGCCACCAGCAGAGCCCGGGGCATCCAAGAGACCCAGTACTTC. Residues: CATSRARGIQETQYF.

The J gene is TRBJ1-2, the V gene TRBV7-9; D remains ambiguous. Germline assignment: CDR1 SEHNR and CDR2 FQNEAQ (reference sequence). Trimming cost V 1 base and J 5 bases, with 8 bases left between them. This CDR3 is built from 13 residues. In DNA, the CDR3 is TGTGCCAGCAGCTTAGGGATTTGGTATGGCTACACCTTC. This translates into CASSLGIWYGYTF.

This clone was recorded only once. V is TRBV2 and J is TRBJ2-1; 8 bases match TRBD2. V was pared by 6 bases and J by 0 bases, with 19 bases of the junction left unmatched. CDR3 size: 20 residues. Germline V gene lookup returns CDR1 SNHLY and CDR2 FYNNEI. The CDR3 bases are TGTGCCAGCAGCCGAAGTTCGGAGCGGGGGACTTCGAGCTCCTACAATGAGCAGTTCTTC. Protein sequence: CASSRSSERGTSSSYNEQFF.

This clone was found once. The CDR3 DNA reads as TGTGCCAGCAGCTCCCGGACAGGGGAGGGTTACGAGCAGTACTTC. It specifies CASSSRTGEGYEQYF. The rearrangement uses TRBV7-9 and TRBJ2-7, with TRBD1 identical over 9 bases. The ends lost 4 bases at V and 4 bases at J; junction bases unmatched: 8. The germline gives CDR1 SEHNR, CDR2 FQNEAQ (reference sequence). The CDR3 sequence is 15 residues long.

The chain has TRBV12-3 or TRBV12-4 and TRBJ2-7, with D hard to call. The ends were cut back, 1 base at V and 7 bases at J, with 8 bases in the middle. The CDR3 is 12 residues long. The CDR3 DNA is TGTGCCAGCAGTTTAGTCGTCTTTGAGCAGTACTTC. Its protein product is CASSLVVFEQYF.